This T cell receptor beta chain was documented in a study of cytomegalovirus exposure and HLA in healthy donors. PCR employed 60 Vbeta and 13 Jbeta primers. Some clones are missing from TCRdb's copy, which holds only in-frame ones; the method was immunoSEQ multiplex PCR. The sample records approximately 120,000 clones, approximately 85% being singletons. The CDR3 covers 15 residues. Germline V gene lookup returns CDR1 MGHDK and CDR2 SYGVNS. The ends lost 8 bases at V and 3 bases at J; junction bases unmatched: 6. This TCR was sampled from a young woman in good health and CMV-seropositive. J is TRBJ2-2 and V is TRBV25-1, with 10 nucleotides matching TRBD2. The source material was PBMCs. CDR3 sequence (DNA): TGTGCCAGCGCCGGAGCGGGAGGGGACACCGGGGAGCTGTTTTTT. It specifies CASAGAGGDTGELFF.